The 25 T cell receptor beta chains below all came from one sample that was sequenced in a study of identical twins. TCRdb re-called the 5' RACE reads through MiXCR, storing one row per CDR3 protein. The sample holds about 530,000 distinct CDR3 sequences, around 22% seen once. The sample was also reused in another study, on yellow fever vaccine responses in identical twins.

The specimen sequenced was CD4+ T cells sorted from blood. Source of these receptors: a young woman in good health.

The CDR3 is CASSEWDGIENIQYF. In DNA form, the CDR3 reads TGTGCCAGCAGTGAATGGGACGGGATCGAAAACATTCAGTACTTC. V and J are TRBV6-1 and TRBJ2-4; the D call may be TRBD1 or TRBD2 (5 bases each). Germline CDR1 is MNHNS and CDR2 is SASEGT. The V end lost 2 bases, the J end lost 5 bases, and 13 bases lay between the germline ends. The CDR3 has 15 residues.

This rearrangement joins TRBV27 to TRBJ2-5; D unresolved. This CDR3 is built from 13 residues. CDR1 MNHEY and CDR2 SMNVEV come from the germline V gene (reference sequence). With 6 bases removed from V and 5 bases from J, the gap between germline ends came to 13 bases. The CDR3 sequence is CASSFDDGETQYF. Here the CDR3 DNA reads TGTGCCAGCAGCTTCGACGACGGGGAGACCCAGTACTTC.

The chain uses TRBV20-1 and TRBJ2-6; D remains unclear. In germline, CDR1 is DFQATT, CDR2 SNEGSKA (reference sequence). The CDR3 contains 12 residues. Trimming took off 2 bases at V and 2 bases at J, with 1 base between the two ends. This CDR3 reads CSARPGANVLTF. The CDR3 nucleotides read TGCAGTGCTAGACCTGGGGCCAACGTCCTGACTTTC.

V and J are TRBV5-1 and TRBJ2-5; D might be TRBD1 (5 bases). V was pared by 1 base and J by 4 bases, with 14 bases between. Germline values: CDR1 SGHRS, CDR2 YFSETQ. This CDR3 comprises 15 residues. The CDR3 loop reads CASSLLGFGAETQYF. The CDR3 nucleotides read TGCGCCAGCAGCTTGTTAGGGTTTGGGGCAGAGACCCAGTACTTC.

The rearrangement links TRBV4-2 to TRBJ2-1, with TRBD2 matching over 14 bases. Germline V gene lookup returns CDR1 LGHNA and CDR2 YNFKEQ. J was trimmed by 10 bases and V by 3 bases; bases with no gene match: 11. This CDR3 is built from 17 residues. CDR3 sequence (DNA): TGTGCCAGCAGCCACGACAGGACTAGCGGGGGGCCGGAAGAGCAGTTCTTC. The encoded protein is CASSHDRTSGGPEEQFF.

As regards this clonotype: A much larger clone differs by one base, so this may be a read error. The chain links TRBV2 to TRBJ2-1; no definite D call. Germline V gives CDR1 SNHLY, CDR2 FYNNEI. The CDR3 is made up of 14 amino acids. In nucleotides, the CDR3 is TGTGCCAGCAGTATCGAGAGCTCCTGCAATGAGCAGTTCTTC. Translated: CASSIESSCNEQFF. Full variable domain (outside the CDR3, taken from reference TRBV2 and TRBJ2-1): EPEVTQTPSHQVTQMGQEVILRCVPISNHLYFYWYRQILGQKVEFLVSFYNNEISEKSEIFDDQFSVERPDGSNFTLKIRSTKLEDSAMYFCASSIESSCNEQFFGPGTRLTVL.

This clonotype was detected only a few times. The J gene is TRBJ2-1, the V gene TRBV7-9; 9 bases line up with TRBD1. Germline CDR1 is SEHNR and CDR2 is FQNEAQ (reference sequence). This CDR3 has 16 amino acids. The V and J ends lost 2 bases and 8 bases, in that order; junction bases with no gene match: 10. CDR3 DNA: TGTGCCAGCAGCTTACCGGGGTTTGACAGGGGGTATGAGCAGTTCTTC. The encoded protein is CASSLPGFDRGYEQFF. Together with reference TRBV7-9 and TRBJ2-1, the CDR3 gives the full variable domain: DTGVSQNPRHKITKRGQNVTFRCDPISEHNRLYWYRQTLGQGPEFLTYFQNEAQLEKSRLLSDRFSAERPKGSFSTLEIQRTEQGDSAMYLCASSLPGFDRGYEQFFGPGTRLTVL.

This clonotype showed up just a few times. The chain recombines TRBV20-1 with TRBJ2-5, with 7 bases that match TRBD2. V was pared by 1 base and J by 2 bases, with 4 bases of the junction left unmatched. Germline assignment: CDR1 DFQATT and CDR2 SNEGSKA (reference sequence). This CDR3 has 14 amino acids. CDR3 sequence: CSARGPGGQETQYF. As DNA, the CDR3 is TGCAGTGCTAGAGGGCCCGGGGGGCAAGAGACCCAGTACTTC.

The chain combines TRBV24-1 with TRBJ2-1, with TRBD2 matching over 11 bases. The CDR3 loop spans 17 amino acids. CDR1 is KGHDR, CDR2 SFDVKD, per germline. Trimming cost V 4 bases and J 10 bases; bases outside gene matches: 14. The CDR3 DNA sequence: TGTGCCACCAGTGACGCTCCTACTAGCGGGAGCTCCCGGGAGCAGTTCTTC. Translating it yields CATSDAPTSGSSREQFF.

V is TRBV9 and J is TRBJ2-3, with 12 positions matching TRBD2. J gave up 5 bases and V 0 bases, and 1 base lay outside the gene matches. CDR3 length: 15 amino acids. Per the germline V gene, CDR1 is SGDLS and CDR2 is YYNGEE. The CDR3 DNA reads as TGTGCCAGCAGCGTAGCTAGCGGGAGGGAAGATACGCAGTATTTT. Encoded protein: CASSVASGREDTQYF.

The V call is TRBV2, the J call TRBJ1-4; D gene unclear. The V and J ends lost 10 bases and 0 bases respectively, with 6 bases between them. Germline V gene lookup returns CDR1 SNHLY and CDR2 FYNNEI. The CDR3 contains 12 residues. The CDR3 loop is CATRSTNEKLFF. In DNA, the CDR3 is TGTGCCACCCGCTCAACTAATGAAAAACTGTTTTTT.

The chain combines TRBV28 with TRBJ2-2, with 8 nucleotides matching TRBD1. The CDR3 is 15 amino acids. Germline lookup yields CDR1 MDHEN and CDR2 SYDVKM. J gave up 7 bases and V 3 bases, and 7 bases lay outside the gene matches. The CDR3 here is CASSLLTGVSGELFF. In nucleotides, the CDR3 is TGTGCCAGCAGTTTGCTGACAGGGGTTAGCGGGGAGCTGTTTTTT.

This clonotype was detected a few times. The V gene is TRBV24-1, the J gene TRBJ2-5; weak D call: TRBD2 (5 bases). CDR1 is KGHDR and CDR2 is SFDVKD in the germline V gene. V was shortened by 5 bases and J by 4 bases, with 10 bases between the two germline ends. CDR3 length equals 13 residues. Written as DNA, the CDR3 is TGTGCCACCAGTGGGTCGGGAATAGAGACCCAGTACTTC. Amino acids: CATSGSGIETQYF.

This clonotype came up a few times. The chain has TRBV7-3 and TRBJ2-1; D ambiguous. The V end lost 5 bases, the J end lost 8 bases, and 13 bases lay between the germline ends. This CDR3 is 13 amino acids long. CDR1 and CDR2 from the germline V gene are SGHTA and FQGTGA. CDR3 DNA sequence: TGTGCCAGCAGCCCCGGACCTGTAGATGAGCAGTTCTTC. It is translated as CASSPGPVDEQFF.

The chain links TRBV10-3 to TRBJ2-7, with 13 bases identical to TRBD2. The trim removed 6 bases at V and 3 bases at J, leaving 14 bases unmatched. The CDR3 has 18 amino acids. Germline values: CDR1 ENHRY, CDR2 SYGVKD. The CDR3 reads CAIRGTTSGRSGSYEQYF. CDR3 DNA: TGTGCCATCAGGGGAACGACTAGCGGGAGGTCAGGTAGCTACGAGCAGTACTTC.

This clonotype has a count of ten or more. V usage is TRBV20-1 and J usage is TRBJ2-5; the match to TRBD2 covers 10 bases. CDR1 is DFQATT, CDR2 SNEGSKA, per germline (reference sequence). The CDR3 is 13 residues long. V lost 2 bases to trimming and J lost 4 bases; unmatched junction nucleotides: 1. CDR3 amino acids: CSARLAGAETQYF. As DNA, the CDR3 is TGCAGTGCTAGACTAGCGGGAGCAGAGACCCAGTACTTC.

The chain employs TRBV20-1 and TRBJ2-7; 10 bases line up with TRBD1. The V and J ends lost 3 bases and 3 bases, in that order; junction bases with no gene match: 5. The length of the CDR3 is 14 residues. Germline V lookup: CDR1 DFQATT, CDR2 SNEGSKA (reference sequence). The CDR3, as DNA: TGCAGTGCTAGGACCGGGACAGGGGTCTACGAGCAGTACTTC. Protein product: CSARTGTGVYEQYF.

V is TRBV10-1 and J is TRBJ2-6, with 11 bases identical to TRBD1. The CDR3 consists of 20 residues. The V gene end was trimmed by 2 bases and the J gene end by 1 base; junction bases not matched to a gene: 10. The germline V gene encodes CDR1 WNHNN and CDR2 SYGVQD (reference sequence). CDR3 sequence (DNA): TGCGCCAGCAGTGAGCCGGACAGGGGGCGAGGAGATTCTGGGGCCAACGTCCTGACTTTC. This encodes CASSEPDRGRGDSGANVLTF.

The chain joins TRBV11-2 to TRBJ1-2, with D unclear. This CDR3 is 14 amino acids long. The V end lost 0 bases, the J end lost 8 bases, and 13 bases lay between the germline ends. The V gene's germline CDR1 is SGHAT and CDR2 FQNNGV. The chain's CDR3 is CASSLDARVPGYTF. The CDR3 nucleotides read TGTGCCAGCAGCTTAGACGCCCGGGTACCGGGCTACACCTTC.

This clonotype occurred a few times. CDR3 sequence reads: CSAGDYTDTQYF. The CDR3, as DNA: TGCAGTGCAGGGGACTACACAGATACGCAGTATTTT. The chain combines TRBV20-1 with TRBJ2-3; TRBD2 matches at 7 bases. Germline values: CDR1 DFQATT, CDR2 SNEGSKA (reference sequence). CDR3 length: 12 residues. The junction had 2 bases not matched to a gene; V was cut back by 6 bases and J by 2 bases.

The sample holds a few counts of this clonotype. The chain employs TRBV3-1 and TRBJ2-3; D unresolved. Trimming left V 1 base short and J 4 bases short, with 6 bases between. This CDR3 has 13 amino acids. Germline V gene sequence: CDR1 LGHDT, CDR2 YNNKEL (reference sequence). CDR3 protein: CASSQGRADTQYF. In nucleotides, the CDR3 is TGTGCCAGCAGCCAAGGACGGGCAGATACGCAGTATTTT.

V gene TRBV29-1 combines with J gene TRBJ2-7; D uncertain. Germline CDR1 reads SQVTM; CDR2 reads ANQGSEA. V shed 4 bases and J shed 0 bases, with 7 bases lying between them. The CDR3 consists of 12 residues. This CDR3 reads CSVASYSYEQYF. CDR3 nucleotide sequence: TGCAGCGTTGCGTCTTACTCCTACGAGCAGTACTTC.

V and J are TRBV7-8 and TRBJ2-2; D unresolved. CDR3 length: 16 residues. Trimming left V 2 bases short and J 3 bases short, with 13 bases between. Germline-derived CDR1 and CDR2 are SGHVS and FQNEAQ. CDR3 residues: CASSLTWSGDTGELFF. In nucleotides, the CDR3 is TGTGCCAGCAGCTTAACGTGGAGTGGAGACACCGGGGAGCTGTTTTTT.

V and J are TRBV3-1 and TRBJ2-5; D may be TRBD2 (5 bases). CDR1 and CDR2 from the germline V gene are LGHDT and YNNKEL (reference sequence). With 1 base removed from V and 9 bases from J, the gap between germline ends came to 12 bases. CDR3 length equals 13 residues. CDR3 DNA sequence: TGTGCCAGCAGCCAAGCCTCAATCGGGGCCCAGTACTTC. Translation: CASSQASIGAQYF.

This clonotype was detected only a few times. The DNA for the CDR3 is TGCAGCGTCGCGAGGGGGCTTCGAGGAGGGGGTGGCGAGACCCAGTACTTC. As protein: CSVARGLRGGGGETQYF. This rearrangement joins TRBV29-1 to TRBJ2-5; perhaps TRBD1 as D (7 bases). Between the trimmed V and J ends, which lost 6 bases and 5 bases, there was a span of 28 bases. CDR3 length equals 17 residues. Germline V CDR1 and CDR2: SQVTM, ANQGSEA.